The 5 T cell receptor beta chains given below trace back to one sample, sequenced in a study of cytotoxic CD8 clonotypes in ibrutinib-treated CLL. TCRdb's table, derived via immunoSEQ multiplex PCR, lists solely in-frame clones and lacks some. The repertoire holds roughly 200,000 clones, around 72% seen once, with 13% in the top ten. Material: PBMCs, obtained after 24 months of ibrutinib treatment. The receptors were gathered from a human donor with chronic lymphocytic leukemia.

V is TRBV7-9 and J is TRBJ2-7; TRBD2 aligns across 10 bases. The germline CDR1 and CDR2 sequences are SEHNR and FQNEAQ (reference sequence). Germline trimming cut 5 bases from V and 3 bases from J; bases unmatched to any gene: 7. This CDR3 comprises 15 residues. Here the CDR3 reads CASSPRLAGNYEQYF. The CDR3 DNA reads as TGTGCCAGCAGCCCCAGACTAGCGGGCAACTACGAGCAGTACTTC.

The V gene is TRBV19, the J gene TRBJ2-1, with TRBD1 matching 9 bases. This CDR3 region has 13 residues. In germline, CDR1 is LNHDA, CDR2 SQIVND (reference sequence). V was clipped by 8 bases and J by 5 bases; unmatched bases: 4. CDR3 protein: CASSGQGHNEQFF. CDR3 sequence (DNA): TGTGCCAGTTCGGGACAGGGACACAATGAGCAGTTCTTC.

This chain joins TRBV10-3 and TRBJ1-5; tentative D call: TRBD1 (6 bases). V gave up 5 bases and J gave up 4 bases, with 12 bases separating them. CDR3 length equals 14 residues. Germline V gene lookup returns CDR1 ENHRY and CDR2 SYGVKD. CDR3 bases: TGTGCCATCAGTCGGGACACCGGTAATCAGCCCCAGCATTTT. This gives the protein CAISRDTGNQPQHF.

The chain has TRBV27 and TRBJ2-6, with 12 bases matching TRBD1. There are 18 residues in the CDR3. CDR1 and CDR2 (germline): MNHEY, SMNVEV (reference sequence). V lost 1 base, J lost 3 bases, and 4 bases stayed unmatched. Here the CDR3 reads CASSLWGQGAVGANVLTF. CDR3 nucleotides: TGTGCCAGCAGTTTATGGGGACAGGGGGCGGTTGGGGCCAACGTCCTGACTTTC.

DNA of the CDR3: TGTGCCTGGAGTAGGGGACCCGGCGGGCAGTCAGGGGGGCAGTTCTTC. Translation gives CAWSRGPGGQSGGQFF. The chain has TRBV30 and TRBJ2-1; 7 bases agree with TRBD1. J gave up 12 bases and V 2 bases, and 19 bases lay outside the gene matches. In germline, CDR1 is GTSNPN, CDR2 SVGIG (reference sequence). The CDR3 totals 16 residues.